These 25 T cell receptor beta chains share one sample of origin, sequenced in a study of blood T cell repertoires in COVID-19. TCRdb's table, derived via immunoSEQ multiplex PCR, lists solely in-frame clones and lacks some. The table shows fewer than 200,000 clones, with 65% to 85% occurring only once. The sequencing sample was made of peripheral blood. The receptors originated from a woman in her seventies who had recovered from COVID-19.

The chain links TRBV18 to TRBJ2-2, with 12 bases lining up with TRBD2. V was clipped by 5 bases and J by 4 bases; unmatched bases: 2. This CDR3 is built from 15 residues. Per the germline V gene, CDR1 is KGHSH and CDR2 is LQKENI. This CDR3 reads CASSSTSGGTGELFF. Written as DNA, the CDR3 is TGTGCCAGCTCATCGACTAGCGGGGGCACCGGGGAGCTGTTTTTT. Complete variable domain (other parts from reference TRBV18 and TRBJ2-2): NAGVMQNPRHLVRRRGQEARLRCSPMKGHSHVYWYRQLPEEGLKFMVYLQKENIIDESGMPKERFSAEFPKEGPSILRIQQVVRGDSAAYFCASSSTSGGTGELFFGEGSRLTVL.

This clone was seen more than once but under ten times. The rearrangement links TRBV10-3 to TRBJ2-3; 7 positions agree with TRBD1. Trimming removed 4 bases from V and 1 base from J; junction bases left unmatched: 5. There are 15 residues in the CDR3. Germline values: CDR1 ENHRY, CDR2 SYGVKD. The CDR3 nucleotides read TGTGCCATCAGTGGACAGGGTCCGGGCACAGATACGCAGTATTTT. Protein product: CAISGQGPGTDTQYF.

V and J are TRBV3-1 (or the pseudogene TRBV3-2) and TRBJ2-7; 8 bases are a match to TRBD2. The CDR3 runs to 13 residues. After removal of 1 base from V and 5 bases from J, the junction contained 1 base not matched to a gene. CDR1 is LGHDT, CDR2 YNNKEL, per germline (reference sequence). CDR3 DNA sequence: TGTGCCAGCAGCCAAGGGCGGGGGGACGAGCAGTACTTC. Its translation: CASSQGRGDEQYF.

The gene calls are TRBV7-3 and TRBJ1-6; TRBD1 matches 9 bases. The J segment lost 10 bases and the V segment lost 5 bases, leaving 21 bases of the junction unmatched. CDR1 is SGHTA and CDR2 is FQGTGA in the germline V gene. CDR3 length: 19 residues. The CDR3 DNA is TGTGCCAGCAGCCCCCCCTTAAAAAGGTTGGACAGGGGACAATCACCCCTCCACTTT. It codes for CASSPPLKRLDRGQSPLHF.

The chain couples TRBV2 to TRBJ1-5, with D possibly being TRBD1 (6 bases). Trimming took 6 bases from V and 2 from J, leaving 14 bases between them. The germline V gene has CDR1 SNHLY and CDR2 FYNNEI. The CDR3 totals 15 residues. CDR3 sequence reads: CASSSLQGGNQPQHF. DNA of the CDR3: TGTGCCAGCAGCTCCTTACAGGGCGGCAATCAGCCCCAGCATTTT.

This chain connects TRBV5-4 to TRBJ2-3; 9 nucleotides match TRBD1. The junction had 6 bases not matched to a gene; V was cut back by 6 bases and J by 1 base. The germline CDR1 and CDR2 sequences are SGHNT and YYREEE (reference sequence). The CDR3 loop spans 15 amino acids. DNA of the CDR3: TGTGCCAGCACCCCTAGACAGGGGGGCACAGATACGCAGTATTTT. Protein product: CASTPRQGGTDTQYF. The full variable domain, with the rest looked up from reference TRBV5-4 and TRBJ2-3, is ETGVTQSPTHLIKTRGQQVTLRCSSQSGHNTVSWYQQALGQGPQFIFQYYREEENGRGNFPPRFSGLQFPNYSSELNVNALELDDSALYLCASTPRQGGTDTQYFGPGTRLTVL.

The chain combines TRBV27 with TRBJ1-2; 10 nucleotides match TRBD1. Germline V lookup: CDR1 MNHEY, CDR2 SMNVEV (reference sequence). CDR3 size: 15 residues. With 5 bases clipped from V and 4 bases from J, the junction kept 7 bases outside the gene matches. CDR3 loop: CASSPHRDRGYGYTF. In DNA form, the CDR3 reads TGTGCCAGCAGTCCCCACCGGGACAGGGGCTATGGCTACACCTTC.

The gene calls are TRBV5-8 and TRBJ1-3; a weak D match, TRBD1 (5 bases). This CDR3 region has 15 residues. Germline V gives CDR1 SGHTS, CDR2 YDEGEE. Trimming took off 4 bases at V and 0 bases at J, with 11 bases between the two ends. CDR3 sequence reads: CASSALDSSGNTIYF. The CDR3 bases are TGTGCCAGCAGCGCCCTTGACAGCTCTGGAAACACCATATATTTT.

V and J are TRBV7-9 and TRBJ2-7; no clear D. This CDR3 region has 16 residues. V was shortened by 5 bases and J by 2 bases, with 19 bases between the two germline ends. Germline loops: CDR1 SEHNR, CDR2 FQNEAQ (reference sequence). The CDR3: CASSPRVSPPPYEQYF. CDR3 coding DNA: TGTGCCAGCAGCCCGCGCGTTAGCCCTCCCCCCTACGAGCAGTACTTC.

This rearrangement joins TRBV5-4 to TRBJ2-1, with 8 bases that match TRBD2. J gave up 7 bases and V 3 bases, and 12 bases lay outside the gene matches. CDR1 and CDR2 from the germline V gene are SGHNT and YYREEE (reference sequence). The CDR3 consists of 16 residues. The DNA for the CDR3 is TGTGCCAGCAGCTCCTTAGCGGGGTTTTGGGAGAATGAGCAGTTCTTC. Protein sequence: CASSSLAGFWENEQFF.

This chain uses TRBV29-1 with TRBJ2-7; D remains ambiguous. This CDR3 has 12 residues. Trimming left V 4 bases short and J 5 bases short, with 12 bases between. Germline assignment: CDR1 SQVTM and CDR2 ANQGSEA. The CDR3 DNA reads TGCAGCGTTGGCGGCCCGAAGAACGAGCAGTACTTC. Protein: CSVGGPKNEQYF.

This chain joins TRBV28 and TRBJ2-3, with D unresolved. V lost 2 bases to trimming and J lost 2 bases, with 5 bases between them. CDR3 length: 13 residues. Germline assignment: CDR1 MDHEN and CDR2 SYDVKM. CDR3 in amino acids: CASSLDFTDTQYF. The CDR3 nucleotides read TGTGCCAGCAGTTTAGACTTCACAGATACGCAGTATTTT.

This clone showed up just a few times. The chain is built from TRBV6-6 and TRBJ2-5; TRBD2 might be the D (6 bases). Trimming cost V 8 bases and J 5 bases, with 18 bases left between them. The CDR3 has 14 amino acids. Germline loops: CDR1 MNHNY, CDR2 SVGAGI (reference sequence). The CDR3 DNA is TGTGCCAGCCTTGGGGACTCTTCCTGGGAGACCCAGTACTTC. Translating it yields CASLGDSSWETQYF.

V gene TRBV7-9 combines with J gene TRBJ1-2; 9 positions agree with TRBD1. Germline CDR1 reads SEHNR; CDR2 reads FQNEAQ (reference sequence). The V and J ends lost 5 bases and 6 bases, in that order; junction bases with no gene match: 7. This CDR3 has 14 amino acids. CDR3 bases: TGTGCCAGCAGCGTACAGGGACAGGGAGATGGCTACACCTTC. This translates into CASSVQGQGDGYTF.

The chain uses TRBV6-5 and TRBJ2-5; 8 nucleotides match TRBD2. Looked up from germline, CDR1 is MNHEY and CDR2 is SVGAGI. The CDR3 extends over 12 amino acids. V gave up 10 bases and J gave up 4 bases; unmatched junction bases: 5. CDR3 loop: CATRLAGETQYF. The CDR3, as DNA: TGTGCCACCCGGCTAGCGGGAGAGACCCAGTACTTC.

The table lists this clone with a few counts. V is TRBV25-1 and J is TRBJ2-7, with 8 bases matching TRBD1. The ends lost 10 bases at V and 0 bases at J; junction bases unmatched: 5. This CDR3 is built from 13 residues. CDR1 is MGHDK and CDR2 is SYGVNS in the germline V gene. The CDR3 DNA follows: TGTGCCACCAGGGGGCCCCTCTCCTACGAGCAGTACTTC. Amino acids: CATRGPLSYEQYF.

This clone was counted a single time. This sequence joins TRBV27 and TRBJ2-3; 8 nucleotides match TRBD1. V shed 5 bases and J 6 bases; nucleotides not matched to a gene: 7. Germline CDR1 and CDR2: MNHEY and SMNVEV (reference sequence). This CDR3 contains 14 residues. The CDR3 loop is CASSPWDRRDTQYF. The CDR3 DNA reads TGTGCCAGCAGTCCCTGGGACAGGCGGGATACGCAGTATTTT.

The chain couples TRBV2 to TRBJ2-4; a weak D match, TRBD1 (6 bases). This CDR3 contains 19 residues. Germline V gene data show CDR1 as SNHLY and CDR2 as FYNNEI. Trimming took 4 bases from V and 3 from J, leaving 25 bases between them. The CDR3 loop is CASSGTGTPLGRGKNIQYF. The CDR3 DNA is TGTGCCAGCAGTGGCACCGGGACACCCCTCGGACGGGGCAAAAACATTCAGTACTTC.

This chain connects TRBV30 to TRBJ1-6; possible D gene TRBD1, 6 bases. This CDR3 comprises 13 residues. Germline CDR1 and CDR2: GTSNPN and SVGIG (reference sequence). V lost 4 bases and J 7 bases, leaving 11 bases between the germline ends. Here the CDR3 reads CAWNGGRNSPLHF. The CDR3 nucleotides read TGTGCCTGGAACGGGGGGCGGAATTCACCCCTCCACTTT. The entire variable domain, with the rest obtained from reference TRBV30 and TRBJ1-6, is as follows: SQTIHQWPATLVQPVGSPLSLECTVEGTSNPNLYWYRQAAGRGLQLLFYSVGIGQISSEVPQNLSASRPQDRQFILSSKKLLLSDSGFYLCAWNGGRNSPLHFGNGTRLTVT.

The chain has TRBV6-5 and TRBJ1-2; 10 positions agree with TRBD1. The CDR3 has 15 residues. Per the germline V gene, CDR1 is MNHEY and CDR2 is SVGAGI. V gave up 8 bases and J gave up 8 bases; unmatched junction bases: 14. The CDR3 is CASRGGQGYRGGYTF. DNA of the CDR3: TGTGCCAGCCGAGGGGGACAGGGGTATCGAGGAGGCTACACCTTC.

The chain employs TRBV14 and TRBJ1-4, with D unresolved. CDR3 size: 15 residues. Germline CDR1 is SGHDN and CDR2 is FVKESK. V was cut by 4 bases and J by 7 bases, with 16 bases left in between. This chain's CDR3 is CASSPLVRSGEKLFF. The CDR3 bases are TGTGCCAGCAGCCCCCTGGTTCGGTCGGGTGAAAAACTGTTTTTT.

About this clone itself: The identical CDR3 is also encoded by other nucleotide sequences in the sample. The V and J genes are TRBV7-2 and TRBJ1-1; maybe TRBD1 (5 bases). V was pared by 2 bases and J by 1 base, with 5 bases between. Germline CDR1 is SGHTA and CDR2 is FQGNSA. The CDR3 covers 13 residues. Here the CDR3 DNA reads TGTGCCAGCAGCTTAAGGGGGAACACTGAAGCTTTCTTT. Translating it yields CASSLRGNTEAFF.

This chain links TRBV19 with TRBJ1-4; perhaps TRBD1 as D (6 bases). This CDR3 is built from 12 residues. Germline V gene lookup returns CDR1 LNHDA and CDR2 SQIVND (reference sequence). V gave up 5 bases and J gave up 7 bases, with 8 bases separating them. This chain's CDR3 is CASSVRGEKLFF. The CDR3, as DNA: TGTGCCAGTAGTGTCAGGGGTGAAAAACTGTTTTTT.

This chain's CDR3 is CASSDGQGAGELFF. The CDR3 DNA follows: TGTGCCAGCAGTGACGGACAGGGGGCCGGGGAGCTGTTTTTT. V is TRBV6-4 and J is TRBJ2-2; 10 nucleotides agree with TRBD1. The trim removed 2 bases at V and 6 bases at J, leaving 0 bases unmatched. Germline V gene sequence: CDR1 MRHNA, CDR2 SNTAGT. The CDR3 loop spans 14 amino acids.

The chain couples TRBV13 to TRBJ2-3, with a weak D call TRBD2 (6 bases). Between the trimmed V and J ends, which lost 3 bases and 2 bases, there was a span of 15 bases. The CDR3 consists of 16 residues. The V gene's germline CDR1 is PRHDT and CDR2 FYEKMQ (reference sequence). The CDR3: CASSLGLRGPTDTQYF. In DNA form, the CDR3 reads TGTGCCAGCAGCTTGGGTCTGCGGGGACCCACAGATACGCAGTATTTT.